This TCR beta chain was obtained from a study of blood T cell repertoires in COVID-19. Across the whole study: Spain, Italy and the United States supplied samples that represented acute and convalescent COVID-19. PBMCs, B-cell-depleted T cells, or T cells were the source of the cDNA or gDNA that made up the material.

In the source study's methods: Amplification of reference gene primers provided the estimated nucleated cell counts. Only in-frame clones appear in the TCRdb table, and some are missing; sequencing was by immunoSEQ multiplex PCR. V and J calls and clone size are copied from that table; D and trimming were computed from the DNA. The sample has about 15,000 clones; 76% are singletons. V was cut by 5 bases and J by 3 bases, with 29 bases left in between. CDR1 is SEHNR, CDR2 FQNEAQ, per germline (reference sequence). The CDR3 totals 19 residues. Sequencing was done on a sample of peripheral blood. V usage is TRBV7-9 and J usage is TRBJ2-7; D is possibly TRBD2 (6 bases). The origin of this receptor is a man in his 70s with active or convalescent COVID-19. CDR3 region: CASSSQADPRDLTFYEQYF. The CDR3 DNA reads as TGTGCCAGCAGCAGCCAGGCGGACCCCCGGGACTTGACTTTCTACGAGCAGTACTTC.